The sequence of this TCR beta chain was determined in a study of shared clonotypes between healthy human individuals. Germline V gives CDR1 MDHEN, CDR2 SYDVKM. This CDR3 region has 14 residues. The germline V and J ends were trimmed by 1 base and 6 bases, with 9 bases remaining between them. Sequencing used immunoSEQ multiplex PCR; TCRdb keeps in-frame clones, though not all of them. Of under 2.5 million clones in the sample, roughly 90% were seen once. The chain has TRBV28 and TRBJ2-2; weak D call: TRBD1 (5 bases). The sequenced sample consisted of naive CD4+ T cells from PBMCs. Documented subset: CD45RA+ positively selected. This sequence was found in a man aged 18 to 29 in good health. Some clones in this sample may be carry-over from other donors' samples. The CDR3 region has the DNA TGTGCCAGCAGTTTATCCCGGACACCCGGGGAGCTGTTTTTT. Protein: CASSLSRTPGELFF.